This T cell receptor (beta chain) was recovered during a study of T cells in Graves' hyperthyroidism and ophthalmopathy. Study-level results: Most clonotypes that expanded in the thyroid above 0.001 also showed up in blood.

This clonotype was recorded at least ten times. The antigen remains unidentified. At least 3 on the Clinical Activity Score was recorded for ophthalmopathy patients, who also had NOSPECS grade at least 4 and duration under 3 months. Pregnant or lactating patients were excluded, as were those with uncontrolled infection or other autoimmune disease. Diagnosis rested on symptoms, serum thyroxine and TRAb, thyroid ultrasound, and orbital computed tomography. TCR beta CDR3 regions were amplified from RNA transcripts. The HTBI primer set was used in a first-round RT-PCR of the TCR CDR3. TCRdb re-called the multiplex PCR reads with MiXCR, one entry per CDR3 protein. The sample contains around 290,000 distinct CDR3 sequences, approximately 17% of which appear only once. Germline CDR1 is MNHNS and CDR2 is SASEGT. This CDR3 has 14 residues. V lost 6 bases and J lost 4, with 13 bases in between.

Sequencing was performed on blood. The sequence came from a woman aged 55-75 years with Graves' ophthalmopathy. V usage is TRBV6-1 and J usage is TRBJ1-3; a weak D match, TRBD1 (5 bases). The CDR3 spells CASSSEGYGNTIYF. The DNA of the CDR3 is TGTGCCAGCAGCAGCGAGGGGTACGGAAACACCATATATTTT.